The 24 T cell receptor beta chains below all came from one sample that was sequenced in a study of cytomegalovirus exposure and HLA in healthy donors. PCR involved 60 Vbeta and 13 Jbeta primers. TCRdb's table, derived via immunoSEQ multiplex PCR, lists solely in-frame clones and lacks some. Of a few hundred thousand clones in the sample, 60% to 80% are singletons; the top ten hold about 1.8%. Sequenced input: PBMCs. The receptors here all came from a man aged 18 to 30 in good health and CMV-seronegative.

CDR3: CASSVGPKQRRGANVLTF. For the CDR3, the DNA is TGTGCCAGCAGCGTAGGCCCTAAGCAGCGGCGCGGGGCCAACGTCCTGACTTTC. The chain links TRBV9 to TRBJ2-6, with D possibly TRBD2 on 5 matching bases. CDR3 length: 18 amino acids. The V end was cut by 0 bases, the J end by 4 bases, with 17 bases between. The germline gives CDR1 SGDLS, CDR2 YYNGEE.

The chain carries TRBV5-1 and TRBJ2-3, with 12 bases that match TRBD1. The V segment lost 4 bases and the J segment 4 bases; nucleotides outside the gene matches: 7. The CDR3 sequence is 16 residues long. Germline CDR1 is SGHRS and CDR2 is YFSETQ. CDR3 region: CASSPRDRGPADTQYF. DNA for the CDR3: TGCGCCAGCAGCCCCCGGGACAGGGGGCCCGCAGATACGCAGTATTTT.

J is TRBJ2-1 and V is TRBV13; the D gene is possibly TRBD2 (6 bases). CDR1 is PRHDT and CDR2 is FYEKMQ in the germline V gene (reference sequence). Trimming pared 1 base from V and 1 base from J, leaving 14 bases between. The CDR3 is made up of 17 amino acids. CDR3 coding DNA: TGTGCCAGCAGCTTAGAAGGGTGGCGGGATTCCTACAATGAGCAGTTCTTC. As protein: CASSLEGWRDSYNEQFF.

The CDR3 spells CASPTGWSNQPQHF. The DNA of the CDR3 is TGTGCCAGCCCAACAGGGTGGAGTAATCAGCCCCAGCATTTT. The rearrangement links TRBV27 to TRBJ1-5; possible D gene TRBD1, 6 bases. CDR1 and CDR2 (germline): MNHEY, SMNVEV (reference sequence). The CDR3 spans 14 residues. V was shortened by 8 bases and J by 4 bases, with 15 bases between the two germline ends.

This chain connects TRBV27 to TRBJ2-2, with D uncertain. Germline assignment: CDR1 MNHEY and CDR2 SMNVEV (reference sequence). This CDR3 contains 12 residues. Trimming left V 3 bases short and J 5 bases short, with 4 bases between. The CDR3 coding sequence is TGTGCCAGCAGTTTGAGGACCGGGGAGCTGTTTTTT. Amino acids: CASSLRTGELFF.

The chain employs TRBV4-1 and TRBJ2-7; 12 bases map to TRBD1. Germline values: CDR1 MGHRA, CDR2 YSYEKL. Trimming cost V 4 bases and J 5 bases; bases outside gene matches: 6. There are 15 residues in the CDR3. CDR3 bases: TGCGCCAGCAGCCGCGGGACAGGGGGCGGTCACGAGCAGTACTTC. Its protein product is CASSRGTGGGHEQYF.

CDR3 sequence: CASSPEKTRTGTYEQYF. The CDR3 nucleotides read TGTGCCAGCTCACCAGAAAAAACGAGGACGGGGACCTACGAGCAGTACTTC. The chain couples TRBV18 to TRBJ2-7, with D perhaps TRBD2 (5 bases). V was clipped by 2 bases and J by 2 bases, with 19 bases between them. Germline V gene lookup returns CDR1 KGHSH and CDR2 LQKENI. The CDR3 is made up of 17 amino acids.

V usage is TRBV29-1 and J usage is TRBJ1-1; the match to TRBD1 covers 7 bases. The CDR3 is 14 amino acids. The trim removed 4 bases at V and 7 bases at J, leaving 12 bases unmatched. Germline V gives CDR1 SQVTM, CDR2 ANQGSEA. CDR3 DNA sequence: TGCAGCGTTGGCAAAGACAGGGAATTGATTGAAGCTTTCTTT. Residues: CSVGKDRELIEAFF.

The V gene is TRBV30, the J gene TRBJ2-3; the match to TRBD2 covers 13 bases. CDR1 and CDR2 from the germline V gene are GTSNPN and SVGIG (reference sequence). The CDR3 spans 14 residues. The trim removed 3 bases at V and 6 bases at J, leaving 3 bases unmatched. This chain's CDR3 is CAWRLAGGSDTQYF. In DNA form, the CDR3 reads TGTGCCTGGAGACTAGCGGGAGGGTCGGATACGCAGTATTTT.

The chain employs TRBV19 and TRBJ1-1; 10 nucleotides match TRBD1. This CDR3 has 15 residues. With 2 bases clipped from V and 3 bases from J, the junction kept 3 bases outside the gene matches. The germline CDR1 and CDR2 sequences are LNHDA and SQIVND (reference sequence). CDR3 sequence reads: CASSIWGTGDTEAFF. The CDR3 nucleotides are TGTGCCAGTAGTATATGGGGGACAGGGGACACTGAAGCTTTCTTT.

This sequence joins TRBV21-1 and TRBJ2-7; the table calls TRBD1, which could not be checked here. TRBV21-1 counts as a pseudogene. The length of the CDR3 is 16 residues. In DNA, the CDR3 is TGTGCCAGCAGCAAAGCTACAGGTTTAGTCGCCTACGAGCAGTACTTC. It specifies CASSKATGLVAYEQYF.

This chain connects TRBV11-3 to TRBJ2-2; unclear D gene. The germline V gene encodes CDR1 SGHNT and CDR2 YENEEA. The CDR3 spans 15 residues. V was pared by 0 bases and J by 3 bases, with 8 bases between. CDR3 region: CASSLDSRYTGELFF. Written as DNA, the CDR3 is TGTGCCAGCAGCTTAGATTCCCGGTACACCGGGGAGCTGTTTTTT.

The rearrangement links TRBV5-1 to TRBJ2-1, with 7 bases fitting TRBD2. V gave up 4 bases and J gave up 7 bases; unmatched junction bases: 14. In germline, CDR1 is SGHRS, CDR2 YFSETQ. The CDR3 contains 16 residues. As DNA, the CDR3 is TGCGCCAGCAGCGAAGGGCGGGGGTCGGTTTGGAATGAGCAGTTCTTC. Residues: CASSEGRGSVWNEQFF.

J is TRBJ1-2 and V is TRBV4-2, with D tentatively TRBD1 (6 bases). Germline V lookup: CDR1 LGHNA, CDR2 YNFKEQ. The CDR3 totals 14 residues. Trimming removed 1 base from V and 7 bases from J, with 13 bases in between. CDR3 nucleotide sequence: TGTGCCAGCAGCCAAGGAGGGGGTCCTTCTGGCTACACCTTC. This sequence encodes CASSQGGGPSGYTF.

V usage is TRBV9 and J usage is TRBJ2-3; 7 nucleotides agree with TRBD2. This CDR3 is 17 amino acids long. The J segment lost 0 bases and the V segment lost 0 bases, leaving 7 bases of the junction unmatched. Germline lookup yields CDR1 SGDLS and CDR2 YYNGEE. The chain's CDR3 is CASSVEGRGSSTDTQYF. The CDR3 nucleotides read TGTGCCAGCAGCGTAGAGGGGAGGGGATCAAGCACAGATACGCAGTATTTT.

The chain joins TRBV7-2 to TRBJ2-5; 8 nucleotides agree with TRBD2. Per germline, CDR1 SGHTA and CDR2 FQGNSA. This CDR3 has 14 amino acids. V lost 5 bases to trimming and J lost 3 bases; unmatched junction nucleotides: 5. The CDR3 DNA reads TGTGCCAGCAGCCGTAATAGCGGGGAAGAGACCCAGTACTTC. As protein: CASSRNSGEETQYF. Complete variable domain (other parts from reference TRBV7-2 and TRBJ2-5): GAGVSQSPSNKVTEKGKDVELRCDPISGHTALYWYRQSLGQGLEFLIYFQGNSAPDKSGLPSDRFSAERTGGSVSTLTIQRTQQEDSAVYLCASSRNSGEETQYFGPGTRLLVL.

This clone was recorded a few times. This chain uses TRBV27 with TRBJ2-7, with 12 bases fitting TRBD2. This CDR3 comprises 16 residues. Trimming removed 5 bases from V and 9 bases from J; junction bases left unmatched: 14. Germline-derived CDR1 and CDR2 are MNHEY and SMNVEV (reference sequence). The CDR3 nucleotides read TGTGCCAGCAGTACCCGGGGGACTAGCGGGTTGCGGGGGCAGTACTTC. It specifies CASSTRGTSGLRGQYF.

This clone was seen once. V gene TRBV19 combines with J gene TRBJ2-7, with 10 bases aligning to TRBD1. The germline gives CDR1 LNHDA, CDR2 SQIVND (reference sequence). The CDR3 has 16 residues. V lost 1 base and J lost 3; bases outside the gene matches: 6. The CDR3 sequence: CASSIAPTGGRYEQYF. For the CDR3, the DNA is TGTGCCAGTAGTATAGCTCCGACAGGGGGCCGCTACGAGCAGTACTTC.

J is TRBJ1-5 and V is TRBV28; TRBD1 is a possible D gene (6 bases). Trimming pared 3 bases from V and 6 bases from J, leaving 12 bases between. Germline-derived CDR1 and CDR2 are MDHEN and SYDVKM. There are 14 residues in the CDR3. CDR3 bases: TGTGCCAGCAGTTTTGCAGGGGTGGGTCAGCCCCAGCATTTT. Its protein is CASSFAGVGQPQHF.

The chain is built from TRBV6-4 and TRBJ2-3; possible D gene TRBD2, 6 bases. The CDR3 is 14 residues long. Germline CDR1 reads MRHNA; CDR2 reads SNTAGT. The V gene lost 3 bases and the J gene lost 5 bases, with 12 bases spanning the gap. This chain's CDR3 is CASSDRGIGDTQYF. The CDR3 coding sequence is TGTGCCAGCAGTGATCGCGGGATAGGAGATACGCAGTATTTT.

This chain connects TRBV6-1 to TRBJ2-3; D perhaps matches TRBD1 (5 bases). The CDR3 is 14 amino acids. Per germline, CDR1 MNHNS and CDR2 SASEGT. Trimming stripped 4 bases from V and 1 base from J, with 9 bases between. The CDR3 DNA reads TGTGCCAGCAGTGTAATGACAGGCACAGATACGCAGTATTTT. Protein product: CASSVMTGTDTQYF.

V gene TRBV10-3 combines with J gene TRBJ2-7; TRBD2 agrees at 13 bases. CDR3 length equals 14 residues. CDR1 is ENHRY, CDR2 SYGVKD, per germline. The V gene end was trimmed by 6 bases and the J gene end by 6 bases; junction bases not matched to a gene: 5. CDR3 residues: CAIRLAGGRSEQYF. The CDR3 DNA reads TGTGCCATCAGACTAGCGGGGGGGCGGTCCGAGCAGTACTTC.

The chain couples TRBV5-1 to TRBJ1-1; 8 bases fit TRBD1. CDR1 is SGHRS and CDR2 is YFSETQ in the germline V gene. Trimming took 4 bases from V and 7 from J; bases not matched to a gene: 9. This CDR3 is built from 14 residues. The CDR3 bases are TGCGCCAGCAGCCTGATAACAGGGGGGAGTGAAGCTTTCTTT. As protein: CASSLITGGSEAFF.

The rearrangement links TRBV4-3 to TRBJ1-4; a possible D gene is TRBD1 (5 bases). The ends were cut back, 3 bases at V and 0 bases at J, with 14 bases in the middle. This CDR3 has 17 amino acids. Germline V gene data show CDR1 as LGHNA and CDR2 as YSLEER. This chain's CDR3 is CASSQTAVAATNEKLFF. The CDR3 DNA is TGCGCCAGCAGCCAGACAGCTGTGGCAGCAACTAATGAAAAACTGTTTTTT.